One T cell receptor beta chain is described in this entry. This sample stems from a study of blood T cell repertoires in COVID-19. Study details: Spain, Italy and the United States supplied samples that represented acute and convalescent COVID-19. Sources were T cells, B-cell-depleted T cells, or PBMCs; the material itself was cDNA or gDNA.

V dropped 4 bases and J dropped 5; count of bases not matched to a gene: 5. Germline CDR1 reads SGHRS; CDR2 reads YFSETQ. This CDR3 comprises 14 residues. As handled by the study authors: Cell counts per sample came from amplifying reference gene primers. Some clones are missing from TCRdb's copy, which holds only in-frame ones; the method was immunoSEQ multiplex PCR. V, J and clone size are those of that table, while D and trimming were read from the DNA. Of about 150,000 clones in the sample, roughly nine tenths were seen once. Sample: peripheral blood. V gene TRBV5-1 combines with J gene TRBJ1-3, with 8 nucleotides matching TRBD1. The receptor's source is a man aged 45 to 65 with acute or convalescent COVID-19. CDR3 sequence (DNA): TGCGCCAGCAGCCCCGGACAGGGTAGAAACACCATATATTTT. Translating it yields CASSPGQGRNTIYF. The whole variable domain, filled in from reference TRBV5-1 and TRBJ1-3, reads KAGVTQTPRYLIKTRGQQVTLSCSPISGHRSVSWYQQTPGQGLQFLFEYFSETQRNKGNFPGRFSGRQFSNSRSEMNVSTLELGDSALYLCASSPGQGRNTIYFGEGSWLTVV.